The 2 T cell receptor beta chains given below trace back to one sample, sequenced in a study of T cell clones after liver transplantation. Some clones are missing from TCRdb's copy, which holds only in-frame ones; the method was immunoSEQ multiplex PCR. The sample includes fewer than 80,000 clones, around 84% of them seen just once. Sequencing was performed on CD4+ T cells from blood, taken 48 months after liver transplant. The source is a human patient who received a liver transplant. Some T cells here may be from the graft donor.

This clone was seen once. V gene TRBV30 combines with J gene TRBJ1-4; 7 positions match TRBD1. Germline-derived CDR1 and CDR2 are GTSNPN and SVGIG (reference sequence). The V segment lost 5 bases and the J segment 4 bases; nucleotides outside the gene matches: 10. The CDR3 runs 15 residues. The CDR3 spells CAWPLGQFLNEKLFF. CDR3 sequence (DNA): TGTGCCTGGCCCTTGGGACAGTTCCTTAATGAAAAACTGTTTTTT.

The CDR3 DNA sequence: TGTGCCAGCAGCAACTACGACGAGCAGTACTTC. This sequence encodes CASSNYDEQYF. This chain joins TRBV7-9 and TRBJ2-7; D call uncertain. Germline CDR1 and CDR2: SEHNR and FQNEAQ (reference sequence). The CDR3 spans 11 residues. V was pared by 5 bases and J by 5 bases, with 7 bases between.